The 24 T cell receptor beta chains given below trace back to one sample, sequenced in a study of shared clonotypes between healthy human individuals. Method: immunoSEQ multiplex PCR; TCRdb's copy keeps in-frame clones and lacks some. The profile shows over 2 million clones, 85% to 95% of them singletons. The source material was naive CD4+ T cells from PBMCs. Subset in this sample: CD45RA+ positively selected. These receptor sequences come from a man between 18 and 35 years old in good health. Some clones in this sample may be carry-over from other donors' samples.

This clone was counted between two and nine times. This CDR3 is also generated by other DNA sequences in the sample. The CDR3 DNA reads TGTGCCAGCAGTGAGTTCACTGAAGCTTTCTTT. This sequence encodes CASSEFTEAFF. V and J are TRBV2 and TRBJ1-1; D is unclear. The V gene lost 3 bases and the J gene lost 4 bases, with 3 bases spanning the gap. This CDR3 has 11 residues. CDR1 and CDR2 from the germline V gene are SNHLY and FYNNEI.

Points on this clone: Other DNA sequences in this specimen translate into the identical CDR3. The J gene is TRBJ1-5, the V gene TRBV27, with D hard to call. Trimming left V 4 bases short and J 2 bases short, with 3 bases between. The CDR3 is 12 residues long. The germline gives CDR1 MNHEY, CDR2 SMNVEV (reference sequence). The chain's CDR3 is CASSSGNQPQHF. CDR3 coding DNA: TGTGCCAGCAGTTCAGGCAATCAGCCCCAGCATTTT.

This chain uses TRBV5-1 with TRBJ2-1, with TRBD2 matching 7 bases. Germline lookup yields CDR1 SGHRS and CDR2 YFSETQ. CDR3 length: 15 amino acids. After removal of 4 bases from V and 3 bases from J, the junction contained 7 bases not matched to a gene. CDR3 loop: CASSQTGGNYNEQFF. The CDR3, as DNA: TGCGCCAGCAGCCAAACGGGGGGTAACTACAATGAGCAGTTCTTC.

With respect to this clone: The junction departs from germline at one end; a sequencing error may be responsible. The chain is built from TRBV28 and TRBJ2-7; TRBD2 aligns across 12 bases. Germline V CDR1 and CDR2: MDHEN, SYDVKM. The CDR3 contains 14 residues. CDR3 sequence (DNA): TGTGCCAGCAGTCCCGGGGGGGCTAGCGGGAGGGGTGACTTC. This gives the protein CASSPGGASGRGDF.

The chain carries TRBV25-1 and TRBJ1-3, with a tentative D call TRBD1 (5 bases). This CDR3 is 14 amino acids long. Germline CDR1 reads MGHDK; CDR2 reads SYGVNS. V dropped 2 bases and J dropped 5 bases, with 10 bases sitting between them. CDR3 in DNA: TGTGCCAGCAGTGAAACCCGGGGACGAAACACCATATATTTT. Translated: CASSETRGRNTIYF.

The J gene is TRBJ2-3, the V gene TRBV5-1; 16 bases line up with TRBD2. Germline trimming cut 5 bases from V and 6 bases from J; bases unmatched to any gene: 6. The CDR3 spans 16 residues. In germline, CDR1 is SGHRS, CDR2 YFSETQ. The CDR3 nucleotides read TGCGCCAGCAGGGGACTAGCGGGAGGGCCGGGGGATACGCAGTATTTT. This sequence encodes CASRGLAGGPGDTQYF.

V usage is TRBV28 and J usage is TRBJ2-5; D remains unclear. Trimming took off 2 bases at V and 0 bases at J, with 16 bases between the two ends. CDR1 MDHEN and CDR2 SYDVKM come from the germline V gene. The CDR3 runs to 17 residues. CDR3 DNA: TGTGCCAGCAGTTTAACGTCGAAGGGTAGGTACCAAGAGACCCAGTACTTC. Amino acids: CASSLTSKGRYQETQYF.

Here the CDR3 reads CASSLAQLAGHTGTDTQYF. In DNA, the CDR3 is TGTGCCAGCAGCTTAGCGCAACTAGCGGGTCACACGGGCACAGATACGCAGTATTTT. V is TRBV7-9 and J is TRBJ2-3, with 9 positions matching TRBD2. The CDR3 has 19 residues. V lost 0 bases, J lost 1 base, and 11 bases stayed unmatched. Germline V gene sequence: CDR1 SEHNR, CDR2 FQNEAQ (reference sequence).

This sequence joins TRBV27 and TRBJ2-4; TRBD1 agrees at 9 bases. This CDR3 region has 17 residues. The ends lost 5 bases at V and 3 bases at J; junction bases unmatched: 11. The germline CDR1 and CDR2 sequences are MNHEY and SMNVEV (reference sequence). CDR3 amino acids: CASSRSPQGAGKNIQYF. CDR3 sequence (DNA): TGTGCCAGCAGTAGATCCCCACAGGGGGCTGGCAAAAACATTCAGTACTTC.

The V gene is TRBV7-9, the J gene TRBJ1-4, with no clear D. Germline loops: CDR1 SEHNR, CDR2 FQNEAQ (reference sequence). Trimming cost V 7 bases and J 8 bases, with 14 bases left between them. The CDR3 runs to 13 residues. The CDR3 region has the DNA TGTGCCAGCACCATAGTTTCGTCCGAAAAACTGTTTTTT. The encoded protein is CASTIVSSEKLFF.

This clone appeared a single time. The gene calls are TRBV6-5 and TRBJ2-1; TRBD1 might be the D (6 bases). The CDR3 runs to 16 residues. Trimming shortened V by 3 bases and J by 3 bases, and 15 bases separated the two germline ends. Germline lookup yields CDR1 MNHEY and CDR2 SVGAGI. CDR3 DNA: TGTGCCAGCAGTTATTCCGGGACAAGGGGCTACAATGAGCAGTTCTTC. The encoded protein is CASSYSGTRGYNEQFF.

The rearrangement joins TRBV6-1 to TRBJ1-1; D ambiguous. V dropped 8 bases and J dropped 0 bases, with 10 bases sitting between them. The CDR3 has 13 residues. Germline assignment: CDR1 MNHNS and CDR2 SASEGT. The CDR3 DNA sequence: TGTGCCAGCCCCCGGACGGTGAACACTGAAGCTTTCTTT. Amino acids: CASPRTVNTEAFF.

The rearrangement uses TRBV5-6 and TRBJ2-5; D is undetermined. Germline CDR1 and CDR2: SGHDT and YYEEEE. The germline V and J ends were trimmed by 4 bases and 5 bases, with 15 bases remaining between them. CDR3 length equals 14 residues. The CDR3 is CASSAFQSGETQYF. The CDR3 bases are TGTGCCAGCAGCGCCTTTCAGTCGGGTGAGACCCAGTACTTC.

The chain is built from TRBV5-1 and TRBJ2-7; D tentatively fits TRBD1 or TRBD2 (5 bases each). In germline, CDR1 is SGHRS, CDR2 YFSETQ. V was trimmed by 4 bases and J by 4 bases, leaving 15 bases between them. This CDR3 comprises 14 residues. The CDR3 DNA is TGCGCCAGCAGCGGGACCGGGTCTGGGTACGAGCAGTACTTC. Its protein product is CASSGTGSGYEQYF.

The chain links TRBV7-2 to TRBJ2-2; 9 nucleotides line up with TRBD2. The CDR3 covers 17 residues. The V and J ends lost 1 base and 5 bases, in that order; junction bases with no gene match: 8. CDR1 is SGHTA and CDR2 is FQGNSA in the germline V gene. Written as DNA, the CDR3 is TGTGCCAGCAGCTTAGTTGGCGGGAGGGCCGCGACCGGGGAGCTGTTTTTT. It yields the protein CASSLVGGRAATGELFF.

The chain couples TRBV5-4 to TRBJ2-4; weak D call: TRBD2 (5 bases). The V end was cut by 4 bases, the J end by 0 bases, with 14 bases between. The CDR3 totals 16 residues. Germline values: CDR1 SGHNT, CDR2 YYREEE (reference sequence). The CDR3 bases are TGTGCCAGCAGCCCTACTAGTCCAGGAGCCAAAAACATTCAGTACTTC. This codes for CASSPTSPGAKNIQYF. Based on the CDR3 plus reference TRBV5-4 and TRBJ2-4, the full variable domain is ETGVTQSPTHLIKTRGQQVTLRCSSQSGHNTVSWYQQALGQGPQFIFQYYREEENGRGNFPPRFSGLQFPNYSSELNVNALELDDSALYLCASSPTSPGAKNIQYFGAGTRLSVL.

The chain joins TRBV5-1 to TRBJ2-1; possibly TRBD2 for D (6 bases). V was pared by 0 bases and J by 6 bases, with 13 bases between. CDR3 length: 15 amino acids. Germline CDR1 is SGHRS and CDR2 is YFSETQ. The CDR3 DNA reads as TGCGCCAGCAGCTTGGCCCCGGGAGCGGGCAATGAGCAGTTCTTC. It translates to CASSLAPGAGNEQFF.

The V gene is TRBV11-3, the J gene TRBJ2-2; 7 bases fit TRBD2. The CDR3 has 14 residues. The germline V gene has CDR1 SGHNT and CDR2 YENEEA. The J segment lost 3 bases and the V segment lost 5 bases, leaving 3 bases of the junction unmatched. The CDR3 region is CASSRGEDTGELFF. CDR3 sequence (DNA): TGTGCCAGCAGCCGGGGGGAGGACACCGGGGAGCTGTTTTTT.

The rearrangement links TRBV6-5 to TRBJ2-7, with 10 positions matching TRBD2. J was trimmed by 6 bases and V by 2 bases; bases with no gene match: 4. From germline, CDR1 is MNHEY and CDR2 SVGAGI. The CDR3 length is 14 residues. The CDR3 is CASSYASGSGEQYF. CDR3 bases: TGTGCCAGCAGTTACGCTAGCGGGAGTGGCGAGCAGTACTTC.

This chain joins TRBV9 and TRBJ1-2; possibly TRBD1 for D (5 bases). The V gene lost 5 bases and the J gene lost 3 bases, with 11 bases spanning the gap. CDR3 length: 13 amino acids. In germline, CDR1 is SGDLS, CDR2 YYNGEE. CDR3 region: CASSGGPDYGYTF. For the CDR3, the DNA is TGTGCCAGCAGTGGGGGACCGGACTATGGCTACACCTTC.

The rearrangement joins TRBV7-9 to TRBJ2-1, with 7 positions matching TRBD2. This CDR3 comprises 14 residues. V trimming: 5 bases; J trimming: 9 bases; junction bases outside the gene matches: 10. The germline V gene has CDR1 SEHNR and CDR2 FQNEAQ (reference sequence). CDR3 in DNA: TGTGCCAGCAGCCCGAGTACTAGCGCCCCTGAGCAGTTCTTC. It specifies CASSPSTSAPEQFF.

CDR3 loop: CASSVSGGGLYNEQFF. Written as DNA, the CDR3 is TGTGCCAGCAGCGTAAGCGGGGGAGGGCTCTACAATGAGCAGTTCTTC. This chain links TRBV9 with TRBJ2-1, with 8 bases lining up with TRBD2. The CDR3 covers 16 residues. V lost 1 base and J lost 3; bases outside the gene matches: 6. CDR1 and CDR2 from the germline V gene are SGDLS and YYNGEE.

V is TRBV28 and J is TRBJ1-1; 9 bases fit TRBD1. Germline V gives CDR1 MDHEN, CDR2 SYDVKM. V gave up 2 bases and J gave up 3 bases; unmatched junction bases: 13. The CDR3 is made up of 18 amino acids. Here the CDR3 DNA reads TGTGCCAGCAGTTTAGGGGGGAGGGGACAGGGAGGGCACACTGAAGCTTTCTTT. Its protein is CASSLGGRGQGGHTEAFF.

The chain has TRBV28 and TRBJ2-1, with D hard to call. This CDR3 is built from 14 residues. CDR1 and CDR2 from the germline V gene are MDHEN and SYDVKM. With 3 bases removed from V and 7 bases from J, the gap between germline ends came to 13 bases. The CDR3 sequence: CASSLSGPRNEQFF. In nucleotides, the CDR3 is TGTGCCAGCAGTTTGAGTGGGCCTAGGAATGAGCAGTTCTTC.